The next 23 T cell receptor beta chains were all read from a single sample in a study of T cell responses to AZD1222 COVID-19 vaccine. Generated by immunoSEQ multiplex PCR, the TCRdb table keeps only in-frame clones and is missing some. This table holds under 170,000 clones, more than 85% found once. Sequences were derived from peripheral blood, sampled 28 days after the second AZD1222 dose. These receptors originate from an adult who received the AZD1222 COVID-19 vaccine.

This rearrangement joins TRBV28 to TRBJ2-1, with TRBD2 matching 8 bases. The germline gives CDR1 MDHEN, CDR2 SYDVKM. Trimming took 6 bases from V and 1 from J; bases not matched to a gene: 5. The CDR3 runs to 15 residues. The CDR3 loop reads CASSEIAGSYNEQFF. The CDR3 DNA is TGTGCCAGCAGCGAGATAGCGGGGTCCTACAATGAGCAGTTCTTC.

This chain joins TRBV7-2 and TRBJ1-6; D perhaps matches TRBD1 (5 bases). CDR3 length: 15 residues. Germline V gene lookup returns CDR1 SGHTA and CDR2 FQGNSA. The V end was cut by 5 bases, the J end by 9 bases, with 17 bases between. The CDR3 DNA sequence: TGTGCCAGCAGCACAACCAGGGCAAACGGTTCACCCCTCCACTTT. It translates to CASSTTRANGSPLHF.

The V and J genes are TRBV5-4 and TRBJ1-2; D not resolved. The CDR3 is 13 amino acids. V shed 0 bases and J shed 2 bases, with 5 bases lying between them. CDR1 is SGHNT and CDR2 is YYREEE in the germline V gene (reference sequence). The DNA of the CDR3 is TGTGCCAGCAGCTTGGACGGGAACTATGGCTACACCTTC. It encodes CASSLDGNYGYTF.

The chain employs TRBV7-9 and TRBJ1-3; the D gene is possibly TRBD1 (6 bases). Trimming cost V 0 bases and J 0 bases, with 9 bases left between them. CDR3 size: 16 residues. Germline CDR1 and CDR2: SEHNR and FQNEAQ (reference sequence). The CDR3 coding sequence is TGTGCCAGCAGCTTAGCCGGACAGTACTCTGGAAACACCATATATTTT. Its translation is CASSLAGQYSGNTIYF.

The rearrangement uses TRBV12-3 or TRBV12-4 and TRBJ1-2, with TRBD1 matching 7 bases. This CDR3 is built from 13 residues. V shed 8 bases, J shed 9 bases, and the junction held 12 bases outside the gene matches. The CDR3 DNA is TGTGCCAGCCGCCCGGGAGGGGGCATGAGCTACACCTTC. It yields the protein CASRPGGGMSYTF.

The chain links TRBV18 to TRBJ2-5; the D is unclear. With 6 bases removed from V and 1 base from J, the gap between germline ends came to 15 bases. CDR1 and CDR2 from the germline V gene are KGHSH and LQKENI. This CDR3 has 15 residues. Here the CDR3 DNA reads TGTGCCAGCTCGGCAATGGACGGCGTCCAAGAGACCCAGTACTTC. Residues: CASSAMDGVQETQYF.

CDR3 DNA sequence: TGTGCCATCAGTGGGGGGGCCGGCTACACCTTC. Encoded protein: CAISGGAGYTF. This chain links TRBV10-3 with TRBJ1-2; possible D gene TRBD1, 6 bases. This CDR3 is built from 11 residues. V was shortened by 4 bases and J by 8 bases, with 8 bases between the two germline ends. CDR1 is ENHRY and CDR2 is SYGVKD in the germline V gene.

The CDR3 region is CASSFNRGSSGNTIYF. As DNA, the CDR3 is TGTGCCAGCAGCTTCAACAGGGGGAGCTCTGGAAACACCATATATTTT. V usage is TRBV7-2 and J usage is TRBJ1-3; 8 nucleotides align to TRBD1. Trimming removed 3 bases from V and 0 bases from J; junction bases left unmatched: 4. The CDR3 length is 16 residues. The germline V gene has CDR1 SGHTA and CDR2 FQGNSA.

This clone was found a few times. The chain uses TRBV28 and TRBJ1-4; no clear D gene. V shed 6 bases and J shed 0 bases, with 8 bases lying between them. CDR3 length: 14 residues. Germline loops: CDR1 MDHEN, CDR2 SYDVKM. The chain's CDR3 is CASSPPPTNEKLFF. The CDR3 region has the DNA TGTGCCAGCAGCCCTCCCCCAACTAATGAAAAACTGTTTTTT.

The rearrangement joins TRBV19 to TRBJ2-5, with D possibly matching TRBD1 (7 bases). The CDR3 loop spans 16 amino acids. Germline lookup yields CDR1 LNHDA and CDR2 SQIVND (reference sequence). Trimming took 5 bases from V and 1 from J, leaving 17 bases between them. The CDR3 sequence: CASSHGQAGPQETQYF. In nucleotides, the CDR3 is TGTGCCAGTAGTCACGGACAGGCGGGACCCCAAGAGACCCAGTACTTC.

This chain connects TRBV4-1 to TRBJ2-3; D gene uncertain. Trimming removed 2 bases at V and 6 bases at J, with 9 bases between. The CDR3 runs 13 residues. Germline V gene sequence: CDR1 MGHRA, CDR2 YSYEKL. The CDR3 bases are TGCGCCAGCAGCCAATACTACGCGGATACGCAGTATTTT. Translating it yields CASSQYYADTQYF.

The genes are TRBV5-6 and TRBJ2-3; tentatively, D is TRBD1 (6 bases). CDR1 and CDR2 (germline): SGHDT, YYEEEE. The CDR3 sequence is 12 residues long. With 4 bases removed from V and 8 bases from J, the gap between germline ends came to 11 bases. The CDR3 spells CASSPGQATQYF. The CDR3 region has the DNA TGTGCCAGCAGCCCGGGACAAGCTACGCAGTATTTT. Full variable domain (rest looked up from reference TRBV5-6 and TRBJ2-3): DAGVTQSPTHLIKTRGQQVTLRCSPKSGHDTVSWYQQALGQGPQFIFQYYEEEERQRGNFPDRFSGHQFPNYSSELNVNALLLGDSALYLCASSPGQATQYFGPGTRLTVL.

CDR3 sequence reads: CASSDWPSGPYEQYF. The CDR3 region has the DNA TGTGCCAGCAGTGATTGGCCTAGCGGGCCCTACGAGCAGTACTTC. The chain has TRBV6-1 and TRBJ2-7, with 8 bases aligning to TRBD2. The CDR3 totals 15 residues. V lost 3 bases and J lost 2; bases outside the gene matches: 6. CDR1 is MNHNS and CDR2 is SASEGT in the germline V gene.

The chain employs TRBV9 and TRBJ1-1; D is undetermined. CDR1 and CDR2 (germline): SGDLS, YYNGEE. The length of the CDR3 is 14 residues. Trimming removed 3 bases at V and 2 bases at J, with 11 bases between. The CDR3 protein is CASSAQHGNTEAFF. The DNA for the CDR3 is TGTGCCAGCAGCGCACAACATGGAAACACTGAAGCTTTCTTT.

This chain connects TRBV19 to TRBJ2-2; 7 bases are a match to TRBD1. The CDR3 length is 14 residues. Germline V gene data show CDR1 as LNHDA and CDR2 as SQIVND (reference sequence). J was trimmed by 4 bases and V by 6 bases; bases with no gene match: 5. Here the CDR3 DNA reads TGTGCCAGTAGAAGACAGGGTACCACCGGGGAGCTGTTTTTT. Translated: CASRRQGTTGELFF.

The chain combines TRBV27 with TRBJ2-7; 10 nucleotides align to TRBD2. Trimming at V came to 6 bases and at J to 2 bases, leaving 10 bases not matched to a gene. Germline CDR1 is MNHEY and CDR2 is SMNVEV (reference sequence). There are 16 residues in the CDR3. The CDR3 loop is CASRARISGRPYEQYF. The CDR3 nucleotides are TGTGCCAGCAGGGCGCGAATTAGCGGGAGGCCCTACGAGCAGTACTTC.

The chain links TRBV7-6 to TRBJ1-2; no firm D call. Germline V lookup: CDR1 SGHVS, CDR2 FNYEAQ. The V gene lost 1 base and the J gene lost 6 bases, with 9 bases spanning the gap. The CDR3 extends over 13 amino acids. The CDR3 here is CASSLEAAHGYTF. DNA for the CDR3: TGTGCCAGCAGCTTAGAGGCAGCCCATGGCTACACCTTC. Based on the CDR3 plus reference TRBV7-6 and TRBJ1-2, the full variable domain is GAGVSQSPRYKVTKRGQDVALRCDPISGHVSLYWYRQALGQGPEFLTYFNYEAQQDKSGLPNDRFSAERPEGSISTLTIQRTEQRDSAMYRCASSLEAAHGYTFGSGTRLTVV.

The V call is TRBV7-2, the J call TRBJ2-7; D is possibly TRBD1 (5 bases). Germline loops: CDR1 SGHTA, CDR2 FQGNSA. CDR3 size: 14 residues. Trimming took 2 bases from V and 2 from J, leaving 10 bases between them. The CDR3 DNA sequence: TGTGCCAGCAGCTTATACGACAGAGCCTACGAGCAGTACTTC. Its translation is CASSLYDRAYEQYF.

This chain links TRBV7-2 with TRBJ2-2; D unresolved. The CDR3 has 15 amino acids. The germline gives CDR1 SGHTA, CDR2 FQGNSA. Deletions cut 5 bases from V and 2 bases from J, with 12 bases between. The CDR3 nucleotides are TGTGCCAGCAGCCCCCGGGCACCCAACACCGGGGAGCTGTTTTTT. Its translation: CASSPRAPNTGELFF.

The chain is built from TRBV23-1 and TRBJ2-1; the match to TRBD1 covers 8 bases. TRBV23-1 is reported as an ORF; its role is uncertain. CDR3 size: 17 residues. V dropped 2 bases and J dropped 4; count of bases not matched to a gene: 10. CDR3 bases: TGCGCCAGCAGTCAAGAATACGACAGGGGAACGTACAATGAGCAGTTCTTC. It translates to CASSQEYDRGTYNEQFF.

The rearrangement joins TRBV27 to TRBJ2-1; D ambiguous. CDR3 length: 16 amino acids. CDR1 and CDR2 (germline): MNHEY, SMNVEV (reference sequence). Trimming removed 2 bases from V and 6 bases from J, with 17 bases in between. DNA for the CDR3: TGTGCCAGCAGTTTAGTATACGGTATGAAGGGCAATGAGCAGTTCTTC. Translating it yields CASSLVYGMKGNEQFF.

The chain has TRBV28 and TRBJ1-6; D gene uncertain. The CDR3 consists of 14 residues. The V gene's germline CDR1 is MDHEN and CDR2 SYDVKM. Trimming stripped 4 bases from V and 8 bases from J, with 12 bases between. In DNA form, the CDR3 reads TGTGCCAGCAGTTCTGGTCCAAAGGATTCACCCCTCCACTTT. It codes for CASSSGPKDSPLHF. The variable domain in full, with the rest retrieved from reference TRBV28 and TRBJ1-6, is DVKVTQSSRYLVKRTGEKVFLECVQDMDHENMFWYRQDPGLGLRLIYFSYDVKMKEKGDIPEGYSVSREKKERFSLILESASTNQTSMYLCASSSGPKDSPLHFGNGTRLTVT.

CDR3 protein: CASSFGPGGEAFF. The CDR3 region has the DNA TGCGCCAGCAGCTTCGGACCCGGAGGTGAAGCTTTCTTT. The chain links TRBV5-1 to TRBJ1-1; D gene ambiguous. Germline V CDR1 and CDR2: SGHRS, YFSETQ. Trimming took 2 bases from V and 7 from J, leaving 12 bases between them. CDR3 length: 13 residues.